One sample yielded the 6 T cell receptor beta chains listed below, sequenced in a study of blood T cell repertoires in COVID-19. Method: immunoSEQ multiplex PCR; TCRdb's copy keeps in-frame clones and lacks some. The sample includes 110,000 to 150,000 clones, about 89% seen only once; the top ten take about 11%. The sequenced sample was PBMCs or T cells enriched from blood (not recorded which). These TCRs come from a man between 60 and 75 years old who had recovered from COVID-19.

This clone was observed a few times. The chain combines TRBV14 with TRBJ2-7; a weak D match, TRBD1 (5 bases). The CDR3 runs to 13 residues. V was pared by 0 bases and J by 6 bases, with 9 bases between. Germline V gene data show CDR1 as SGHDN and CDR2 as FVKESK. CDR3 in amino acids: CASSQDRRAEQYF. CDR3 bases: TGTGCCAGCAGCCAAGATCGCAGGGCCGAGCAGTACTTC.

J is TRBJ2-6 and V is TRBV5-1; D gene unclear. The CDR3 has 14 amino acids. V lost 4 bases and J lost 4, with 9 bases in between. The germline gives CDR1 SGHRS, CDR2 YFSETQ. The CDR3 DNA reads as TGCGCCAGCAGCCCTACGGAGGGGGCCAACGTCCTGACTTTC. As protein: CASSPTEGANVLTF.

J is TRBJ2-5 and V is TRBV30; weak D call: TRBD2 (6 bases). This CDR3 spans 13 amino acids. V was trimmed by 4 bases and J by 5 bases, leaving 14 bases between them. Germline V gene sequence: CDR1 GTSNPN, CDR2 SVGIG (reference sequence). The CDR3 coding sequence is TGTGCCTGGACTCCCGGGGCGGGGGAGACCCAGTACTTC. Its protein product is CAWTPGAGETQYF.

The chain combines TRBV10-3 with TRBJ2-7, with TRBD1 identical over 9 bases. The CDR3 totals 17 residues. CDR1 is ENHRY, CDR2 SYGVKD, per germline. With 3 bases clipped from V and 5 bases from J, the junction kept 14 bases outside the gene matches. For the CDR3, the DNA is TGTGCCATCAGTGATAAGGCCCGGGGGACAGGGAAAAACGAGCAGTACTTC. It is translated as CAISDKARGTGKNEQYF.

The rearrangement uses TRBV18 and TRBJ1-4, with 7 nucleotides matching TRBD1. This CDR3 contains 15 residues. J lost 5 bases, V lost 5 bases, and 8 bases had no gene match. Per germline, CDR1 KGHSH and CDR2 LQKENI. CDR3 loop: CASSSNQDRNEKLFF. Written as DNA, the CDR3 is TGTGCCAGCTCATCGAATCAGGACAGGAATGAAAAACTGTTTTTT.

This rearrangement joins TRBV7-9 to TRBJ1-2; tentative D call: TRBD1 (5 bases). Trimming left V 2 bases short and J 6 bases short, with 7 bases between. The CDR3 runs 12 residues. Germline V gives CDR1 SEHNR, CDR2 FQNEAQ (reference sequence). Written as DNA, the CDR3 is TGTGCCAGCAGCTTAAAGGGGCATGGCTACACCTTC. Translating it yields CASSLKGHGYTF.